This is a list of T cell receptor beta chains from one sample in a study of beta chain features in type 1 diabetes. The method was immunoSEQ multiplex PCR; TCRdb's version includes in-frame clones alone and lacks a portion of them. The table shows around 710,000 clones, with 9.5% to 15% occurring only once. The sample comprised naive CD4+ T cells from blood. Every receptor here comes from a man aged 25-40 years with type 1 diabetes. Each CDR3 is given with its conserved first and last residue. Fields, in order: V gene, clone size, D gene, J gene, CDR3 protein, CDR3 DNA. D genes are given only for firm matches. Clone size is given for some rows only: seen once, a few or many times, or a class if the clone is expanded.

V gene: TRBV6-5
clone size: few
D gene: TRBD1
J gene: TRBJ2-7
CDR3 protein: CASSPWTGAEEQYF
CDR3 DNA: TGTGCCAGCAGTCCTTGGACAGGGGCCGAAGAGCAGTACTTC

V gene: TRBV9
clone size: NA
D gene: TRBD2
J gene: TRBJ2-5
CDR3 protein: CASSVGAGGHFQETQYF
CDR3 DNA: TGTGCCAGCAGCGTAGGAGCGGGGGGCCACTTCCAAGAGACCCAGTACTTC

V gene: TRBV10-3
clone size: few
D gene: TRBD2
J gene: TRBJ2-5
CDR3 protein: CAISASGSQETQYF
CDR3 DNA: TGTGCCATCTCGGCTAGCGGGAGCCAAGAGACCCAGTACTTC

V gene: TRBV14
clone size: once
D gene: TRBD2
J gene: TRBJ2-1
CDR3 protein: CASSQDPGVAGGQVYNEQFF
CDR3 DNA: TGTGCCAGCAGCCAAGATCCAGGAGTAGCGGGGGGGCAGGTCTACAATGAGCAGTTCTTC

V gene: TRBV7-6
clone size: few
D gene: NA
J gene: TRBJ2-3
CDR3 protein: CASSEGAVTQYF
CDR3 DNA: TGTGCCAGCAGCGAAGGGGCCGTTACGCAGTATTTT

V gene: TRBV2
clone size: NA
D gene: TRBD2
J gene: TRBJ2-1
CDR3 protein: CASSEGLAVPHNEQFF
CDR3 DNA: TGTGCCAGCAGTGAGGGACTAGCGGTCCCACACAATGAGCAGTTCTTC

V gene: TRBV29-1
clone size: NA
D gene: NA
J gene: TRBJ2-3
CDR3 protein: CSVENYRVSTDTQYF
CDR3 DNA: TGCAGCGTTGAAAATTACAGGGTTAGCACAGATACGCAGTATTTT

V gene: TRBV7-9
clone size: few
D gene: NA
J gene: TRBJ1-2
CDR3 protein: CASSSVREYKDYGYTF
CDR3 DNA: TGTGCCAGCAGCTCCGTCAGGGAGTATAAAGACTATGGCTACACCTTC

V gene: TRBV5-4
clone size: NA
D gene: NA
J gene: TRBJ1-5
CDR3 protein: CASSREGNQPQHF
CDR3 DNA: TGTGCCAGCAGTCGAGAAGGTAATCAGCCCCAGCATTTT

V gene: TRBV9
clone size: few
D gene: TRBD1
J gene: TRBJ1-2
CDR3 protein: CASSPTDRGYGYTF
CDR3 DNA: TGTGCCAGCAGCCCTACCGACAGGGGGTATGGCTACACCTTC

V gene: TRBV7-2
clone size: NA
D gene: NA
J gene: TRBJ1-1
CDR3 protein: CASSQYRLNTEAFF
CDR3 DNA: TGTGCCAGCAGCCAGTATAGGCTGAACACTGAAGCTTTCTTT

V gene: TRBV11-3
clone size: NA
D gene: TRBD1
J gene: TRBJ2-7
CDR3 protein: CASSWTGGAYEQYF
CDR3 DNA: TGTGCCAGCAGCTGGACAGGGGGGGCCTACGAGCAGTACTTC

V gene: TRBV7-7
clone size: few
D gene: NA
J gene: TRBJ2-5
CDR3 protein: CASNLAGETQYF
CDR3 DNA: TGTGCCAGCAACCTAGCAGGGGAGACCCAGTACTTC

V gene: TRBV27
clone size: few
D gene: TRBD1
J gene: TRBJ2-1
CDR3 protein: CASSLRAGGYTLMYNEQFF
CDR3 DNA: TGTGCCAGCAGTTTACGCGCAGGGGGCTATACCCTAATGTACAATGAGCAGTTCTTC

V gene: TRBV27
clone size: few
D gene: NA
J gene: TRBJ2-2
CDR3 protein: CASSLWGGPGELFF
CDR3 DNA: TGTGCCAGCAGTTTATGGGGGGGGCCCGGGGAGCTGTTTTTT

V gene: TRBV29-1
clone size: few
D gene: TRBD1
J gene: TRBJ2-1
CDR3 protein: CSAVRQGGNEQFF
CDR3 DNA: TGCAGCGCCGTCAGACAGGGGGGCAATGAGCAGTTCTTC

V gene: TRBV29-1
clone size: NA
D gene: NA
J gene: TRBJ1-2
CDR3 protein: CSVSRDTGALDGYTF
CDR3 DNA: TGCAGCGTTTCCCGGGACACTGGGGCCCTAGATGGCTACACCTTC

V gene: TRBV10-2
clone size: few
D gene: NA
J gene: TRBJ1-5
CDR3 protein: CASNRRADPSNQPQHF
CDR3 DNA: TGCGCCAGCAACAGAAGGGCAGATCCTAGCAATCAGCCCCAGCATTTT

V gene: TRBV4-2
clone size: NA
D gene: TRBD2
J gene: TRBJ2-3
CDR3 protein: CASSLLAGGRELYDTADTQYF
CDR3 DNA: TGTGCCAGCAGCCTACTAGCGGGGGGCCGAGAACTCTACGATACGGCAGATACGCAGTATTTT

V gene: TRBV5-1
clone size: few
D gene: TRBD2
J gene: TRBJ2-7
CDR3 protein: CASSMTSGTYEQYF
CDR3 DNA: TGCGCCAGCAGCATGACTAGCGGGACCTACGAGCAGTACTTC

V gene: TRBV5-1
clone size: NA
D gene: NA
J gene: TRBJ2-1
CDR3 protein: CASSLNSGVTYNEQFF
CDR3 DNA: TGCGCCAGCAGCTTGAATTCAGGGGTCACCTACAATGAGCAGTTCTTC

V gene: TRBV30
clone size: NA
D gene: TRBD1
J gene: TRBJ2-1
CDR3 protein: CAWSLGRTGDFKFF
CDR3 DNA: TGTGCCTGGAGTCTAGGGCGAACAGGGGATTTTAAGTTCTTC

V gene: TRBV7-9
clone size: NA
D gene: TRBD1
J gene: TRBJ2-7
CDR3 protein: CASSLRQGPSSYEQYF
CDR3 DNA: TGTGCCAGCAGCTTACGACAGGGGCCCTCCTCCTACGAGCAGTACTTC

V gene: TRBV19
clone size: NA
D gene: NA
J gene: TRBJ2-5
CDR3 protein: CASSIHLTGREETQYF
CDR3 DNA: TGTGCCAGTAGTATTCATTTGACGGGCAGGGAAGAGACCCAGTACTTC

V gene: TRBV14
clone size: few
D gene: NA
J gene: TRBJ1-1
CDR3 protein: CASSPQTPGILVNTEAFF
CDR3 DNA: TGTGCCAGCAGCCCACAAACCCCAGGGATATTAGTGAACACTGAAGCTTTCTTT

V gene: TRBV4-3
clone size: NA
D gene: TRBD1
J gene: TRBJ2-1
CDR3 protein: CASSQGRDRGDEQFF
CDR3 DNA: TGCGCCAGCAGCCAGGGGAGGGACAGGGGCGATGAGCAGTTCTTC

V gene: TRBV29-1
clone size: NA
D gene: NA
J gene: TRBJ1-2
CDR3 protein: CSVEIGGSYGYTF
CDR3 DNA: TGCAGCGTTGAGATAGGTGGGAGCTACGGCTACACCTTC

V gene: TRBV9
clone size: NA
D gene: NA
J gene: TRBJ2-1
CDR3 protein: CASSVAWQASSYNEQFF
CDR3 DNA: TGTGCCAGCAGCGTAGCTTGGCAGGCTAGCTCCTACAATGAGCAGTTCTTC

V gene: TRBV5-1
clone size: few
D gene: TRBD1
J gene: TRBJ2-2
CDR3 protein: CASSLTGDTGELFF
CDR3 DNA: TGCGCCAGCAGCTTAACAGGGGACACCGGGGAGCTGTTTTTT

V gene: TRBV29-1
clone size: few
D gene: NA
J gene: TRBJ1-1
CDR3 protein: CSVGTGSGTEAFF
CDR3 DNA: TGCAGCGTTGGAACAGGGTCTGGGACTGAAGCTTTCTTT

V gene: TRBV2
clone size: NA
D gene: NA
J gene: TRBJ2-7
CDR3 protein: CASRNQAEEQYF
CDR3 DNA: TGTGCCAGCAGGAACCAGGCGGAGGAGCAGTACTTC

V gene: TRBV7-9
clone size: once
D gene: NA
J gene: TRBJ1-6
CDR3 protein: CASSLQGSPLHF
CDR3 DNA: TGTGCCAGCAGCTTACAGGGGTCACCCCTCCACTTT

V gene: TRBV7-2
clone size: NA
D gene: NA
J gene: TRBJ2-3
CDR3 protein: CASSLARFTDTQYF
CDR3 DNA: TGTGCCAGCAGCTTGGCTAGATTCACAGATACGCAGTATTTT

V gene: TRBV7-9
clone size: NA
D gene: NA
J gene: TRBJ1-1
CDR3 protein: CASSLEGAEAFF
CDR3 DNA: TGTGCCAGCAGCCTGGAGGGGGCTGAAGCTTTCTTT

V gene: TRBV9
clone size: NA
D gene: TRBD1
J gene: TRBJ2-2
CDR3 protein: CASRFQRKGQGNTGELFF
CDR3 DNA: TGTGCCAGCAGGTTCCAACGGAAAGGACAGGGGAACACCGGGGAGCTGTTTTTT

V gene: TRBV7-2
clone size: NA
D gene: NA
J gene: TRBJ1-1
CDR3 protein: CASSLRRLNTEAFF
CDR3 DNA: TGTGCCAGCAGCTTAAGGAGATTGAACACTGAAGCTTTCTTT

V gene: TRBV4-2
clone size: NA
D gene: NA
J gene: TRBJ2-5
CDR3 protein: CASSQDLETQYF
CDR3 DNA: TGTGCCAGCAGCCAAGATTTAGAGACCCAGTACTTC

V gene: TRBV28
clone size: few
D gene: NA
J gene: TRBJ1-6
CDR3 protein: CASENRQSSYNSPLHF
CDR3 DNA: TGTGCCAGCGAGAACAGGCAGAGCTCCTATAATTCACCCCTCCACTTT

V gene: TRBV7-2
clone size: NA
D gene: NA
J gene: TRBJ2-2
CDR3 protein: CASSPSSVTGELFF
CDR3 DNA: TGTGCCAGCAGCCCTTCTAGCGTCACCGGGGAGCTGTTTTTT

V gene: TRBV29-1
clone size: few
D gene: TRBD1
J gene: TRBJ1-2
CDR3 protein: CSASGGGKYGYTF
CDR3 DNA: TGCAGCGCCTCAGGGGGTGGAAAATATGGCTACACCTTC

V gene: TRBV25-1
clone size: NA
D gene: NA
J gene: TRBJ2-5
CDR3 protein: CASSVPGGETQYF
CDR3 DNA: TGTGCCAGCAGTGTTCCCGGTGGAGAGACCCAGTACTTC

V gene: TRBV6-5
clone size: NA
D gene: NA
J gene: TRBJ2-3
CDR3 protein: CASRSTGSTDTQYF
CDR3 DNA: TGTGCCAGCAGATCAACTGGCAGCACAGATACGCAGTATTTT

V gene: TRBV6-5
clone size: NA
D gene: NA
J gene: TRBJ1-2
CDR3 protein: CASRPPWPEHYGYTF
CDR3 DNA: TGTGCCAGCCGTCCCCCTTGGCCTGAACACTATGGCTACACCTTC

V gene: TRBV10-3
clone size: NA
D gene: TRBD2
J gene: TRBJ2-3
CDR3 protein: CAISGLAGGPDTQYF
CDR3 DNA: TGTGCCATCAGTGGACTAGCGGGGGGGCCAGATACGCAGTATTTT

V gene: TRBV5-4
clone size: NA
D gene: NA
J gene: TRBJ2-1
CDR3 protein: CASSLGVYGSSYNEQFF
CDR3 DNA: TGTGCCAGCAGCTTGGGTGTCTATGGGAGCTCCTACAATGAGCAGTTCTTC

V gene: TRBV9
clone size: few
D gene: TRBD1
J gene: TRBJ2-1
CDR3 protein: CASSPWTGTINEQFF
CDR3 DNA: TGTGCCAGCAGCCCATGGACAGGGACGATTAATGAGCAGTTCTTC

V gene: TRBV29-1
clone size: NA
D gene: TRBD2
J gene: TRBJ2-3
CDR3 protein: CSVSGGTDTDTQYF
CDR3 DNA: TGCAGCGTTTCCGGGGGGACTGACACAGATACGCAGTATTTT

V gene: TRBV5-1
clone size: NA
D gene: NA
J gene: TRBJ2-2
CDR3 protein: CASSLVQGTGELFF
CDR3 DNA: TGCGCCAGCAGCTTGGTACAGGGCACCGGGGAGCTGTTTTTT

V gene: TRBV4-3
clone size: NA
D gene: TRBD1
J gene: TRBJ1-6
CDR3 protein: CASSQEPRGQNNSPLHF
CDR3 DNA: TGCGCCAGCAGCCAAGAGCCTCGGGGACAGAATAATTCACCCCTCCACTTT

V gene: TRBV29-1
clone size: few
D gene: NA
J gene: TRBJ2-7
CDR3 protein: CSVTTGTRNSYEQYF
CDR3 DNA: TGCAGCGTTACCACCGGGACACGGAACTCCTACGAGCAGTACTTC

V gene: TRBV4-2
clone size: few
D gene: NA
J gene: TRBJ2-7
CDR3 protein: CASSQDSPGDSYEQYF
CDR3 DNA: TGTGCCAGCAGCCAAGATTCTCCCGGGGACTCCTACGAGCAGTACTTC

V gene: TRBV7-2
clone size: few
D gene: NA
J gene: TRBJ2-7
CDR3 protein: CASSSGFSGEQYF
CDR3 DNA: TGTGCCAGCAGCTCAGGGTTTTCAGGGGAGCAGTACTTC

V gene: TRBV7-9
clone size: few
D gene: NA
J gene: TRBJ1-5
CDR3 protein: CASSLEGQPQHF
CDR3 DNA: TGTGCCAGCAGCTTAGAGGGACAGCCCCAGCATTTT

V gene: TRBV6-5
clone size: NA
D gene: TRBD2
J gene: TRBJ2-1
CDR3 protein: CASSYSGLAGREQFF
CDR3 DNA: TGTGCCAGCAGTTACTCTGGTCTAGCGGGGCGTGAGCAGTTCTTC